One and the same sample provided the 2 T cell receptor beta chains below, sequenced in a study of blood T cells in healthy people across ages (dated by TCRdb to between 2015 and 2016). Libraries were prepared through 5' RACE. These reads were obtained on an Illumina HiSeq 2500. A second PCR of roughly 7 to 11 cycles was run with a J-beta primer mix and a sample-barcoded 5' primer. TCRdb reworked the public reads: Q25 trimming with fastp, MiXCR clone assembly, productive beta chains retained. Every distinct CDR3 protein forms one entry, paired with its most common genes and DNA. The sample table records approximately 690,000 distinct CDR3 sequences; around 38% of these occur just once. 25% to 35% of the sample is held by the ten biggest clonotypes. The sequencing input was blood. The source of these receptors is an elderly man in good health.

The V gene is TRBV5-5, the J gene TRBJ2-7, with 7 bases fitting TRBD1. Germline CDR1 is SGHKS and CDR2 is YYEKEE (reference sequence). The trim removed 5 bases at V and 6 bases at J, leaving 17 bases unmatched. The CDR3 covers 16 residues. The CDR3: CASSYPVQGDLSEQYF. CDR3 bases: TGTGCCAGCAGTTACCCAGTCCAGGGGGATCTTTCCGAGCAGTACTTC.

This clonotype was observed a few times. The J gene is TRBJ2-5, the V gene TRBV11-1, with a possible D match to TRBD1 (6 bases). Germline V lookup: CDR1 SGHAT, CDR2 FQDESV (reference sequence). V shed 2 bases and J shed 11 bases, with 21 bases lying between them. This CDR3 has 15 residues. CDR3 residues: CASSLRAGVDNEQYF. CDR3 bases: TGTGCCAGCAGCTTACGGGCAGGGGTTGACAATGAGCAGTACTTC.